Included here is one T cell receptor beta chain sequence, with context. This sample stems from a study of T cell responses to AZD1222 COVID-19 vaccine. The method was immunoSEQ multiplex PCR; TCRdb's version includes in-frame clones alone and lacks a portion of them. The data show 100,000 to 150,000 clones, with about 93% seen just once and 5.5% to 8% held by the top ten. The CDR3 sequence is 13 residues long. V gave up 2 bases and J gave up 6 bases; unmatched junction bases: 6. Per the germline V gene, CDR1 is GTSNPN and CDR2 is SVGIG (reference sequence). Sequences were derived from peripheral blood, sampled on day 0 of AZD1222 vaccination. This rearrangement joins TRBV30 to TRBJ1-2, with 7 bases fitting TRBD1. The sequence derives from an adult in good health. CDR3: CAWSTGTADGYTF. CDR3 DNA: TGTGCCTGGAGTACGGGGACAGCGGATGGCTACACCTTC.